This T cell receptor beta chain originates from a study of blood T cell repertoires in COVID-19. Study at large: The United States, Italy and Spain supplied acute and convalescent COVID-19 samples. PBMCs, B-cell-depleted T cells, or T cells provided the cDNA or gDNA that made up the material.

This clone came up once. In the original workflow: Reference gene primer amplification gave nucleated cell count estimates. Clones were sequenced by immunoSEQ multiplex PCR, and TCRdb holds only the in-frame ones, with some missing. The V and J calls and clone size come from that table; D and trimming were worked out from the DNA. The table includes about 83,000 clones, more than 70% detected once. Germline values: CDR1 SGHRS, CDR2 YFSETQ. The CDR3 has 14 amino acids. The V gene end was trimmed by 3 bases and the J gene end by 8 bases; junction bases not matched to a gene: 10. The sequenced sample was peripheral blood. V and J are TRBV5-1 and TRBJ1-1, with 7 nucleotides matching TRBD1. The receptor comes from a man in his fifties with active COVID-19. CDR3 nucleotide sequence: TGCGCCAGCAGCTCGGATTGGGAAGGGGGCGAAGCTTTCTTT. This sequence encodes CASSSDWEGGEAFF.